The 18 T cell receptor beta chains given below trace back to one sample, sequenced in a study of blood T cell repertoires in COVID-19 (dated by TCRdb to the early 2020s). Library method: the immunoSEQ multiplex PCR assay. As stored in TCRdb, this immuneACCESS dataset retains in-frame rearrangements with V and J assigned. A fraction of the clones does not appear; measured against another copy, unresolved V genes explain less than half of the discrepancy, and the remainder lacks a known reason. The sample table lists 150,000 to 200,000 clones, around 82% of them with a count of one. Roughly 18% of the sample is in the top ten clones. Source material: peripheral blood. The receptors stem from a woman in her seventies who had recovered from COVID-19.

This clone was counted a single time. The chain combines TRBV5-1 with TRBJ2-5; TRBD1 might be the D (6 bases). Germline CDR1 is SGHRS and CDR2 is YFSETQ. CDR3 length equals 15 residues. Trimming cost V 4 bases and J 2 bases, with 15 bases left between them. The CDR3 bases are TGCGCCAGCAGCCGGACCGGACAGTCTCAAGAGACCCAGTACTTC. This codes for CASSRTGQSQETQYF.

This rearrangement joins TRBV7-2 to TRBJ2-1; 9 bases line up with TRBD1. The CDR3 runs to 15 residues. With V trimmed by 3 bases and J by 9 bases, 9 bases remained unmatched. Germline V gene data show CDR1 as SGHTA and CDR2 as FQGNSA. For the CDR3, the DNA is TGTGCCAGCAGCTTTCGGGACAGGGTTGTCGGTGAGCAGTTCTTC. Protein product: CASSFRDRVVGEQFF.

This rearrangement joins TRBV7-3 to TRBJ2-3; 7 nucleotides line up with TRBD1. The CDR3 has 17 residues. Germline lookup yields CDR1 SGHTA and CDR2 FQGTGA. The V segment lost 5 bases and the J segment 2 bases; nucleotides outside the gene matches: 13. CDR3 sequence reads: CASSPPTGTDITDTQYF. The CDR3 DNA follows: TGTGCCAGCAGCCCCCCAACCGGGACAGATATCACAGATACGCAGTATTTT.

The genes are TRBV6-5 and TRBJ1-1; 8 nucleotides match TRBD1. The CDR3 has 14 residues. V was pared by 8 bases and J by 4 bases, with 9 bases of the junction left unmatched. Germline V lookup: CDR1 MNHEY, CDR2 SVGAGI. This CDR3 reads CASQPPGGGTEAFF. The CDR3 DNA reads TGTGCCAGCCAACCCCCAGGGGGCGGCACTGAAGCTTTCTTT.

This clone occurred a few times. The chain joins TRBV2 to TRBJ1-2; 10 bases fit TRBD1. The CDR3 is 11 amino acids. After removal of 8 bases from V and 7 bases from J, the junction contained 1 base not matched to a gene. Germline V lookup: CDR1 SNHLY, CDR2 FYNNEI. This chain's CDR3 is CASGQGGGYTF. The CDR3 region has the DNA TGTGCCAGCGGACAGGGGGGTGGCTACACCTTC.

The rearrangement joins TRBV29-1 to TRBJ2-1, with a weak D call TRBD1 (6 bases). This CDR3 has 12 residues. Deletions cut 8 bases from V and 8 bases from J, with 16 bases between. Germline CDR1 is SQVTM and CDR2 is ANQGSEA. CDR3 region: CSPGGLGYEQFF. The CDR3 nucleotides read TGCAGCCCTGGGGGCCTAGGGTATGAGCAGTTCTTC.

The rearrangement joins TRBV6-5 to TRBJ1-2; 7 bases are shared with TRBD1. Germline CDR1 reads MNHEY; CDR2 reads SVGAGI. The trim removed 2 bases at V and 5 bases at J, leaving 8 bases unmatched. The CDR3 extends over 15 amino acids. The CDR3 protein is CASSYGGQAYYGYTF. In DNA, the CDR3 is TGTGCCAGCAGTTACGGAGGACAGGCTTATTATGGCTACACCTTC.

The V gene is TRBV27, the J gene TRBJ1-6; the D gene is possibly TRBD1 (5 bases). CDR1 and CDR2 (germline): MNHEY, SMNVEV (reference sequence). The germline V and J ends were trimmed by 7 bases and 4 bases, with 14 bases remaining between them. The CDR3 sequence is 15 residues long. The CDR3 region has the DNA TGTGCCAGCAAGCCAAGGAGGGGTTATAATTCACCCCTCCACTTT. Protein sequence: CASKPRRGYNSPLHF.

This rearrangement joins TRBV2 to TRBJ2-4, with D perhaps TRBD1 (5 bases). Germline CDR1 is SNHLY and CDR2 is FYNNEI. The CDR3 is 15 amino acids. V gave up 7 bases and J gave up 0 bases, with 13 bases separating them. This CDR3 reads CASIRAGLAKNIQYF. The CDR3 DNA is TGTGCCAGCATACGGGCAGGGTTAGCCAAAAACATTCAGTACTTC. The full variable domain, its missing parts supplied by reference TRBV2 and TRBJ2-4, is EPEVTQTPSHQVTQMGQEVILRCVPISNHLYFYWYRQILGQKVEFLVSFYNNEISEKSEIFDDQFSVERPDGSNFTLKIRSTKLEDSAMYFCASIRAGLAKNIQYFGAGTRLSVL.

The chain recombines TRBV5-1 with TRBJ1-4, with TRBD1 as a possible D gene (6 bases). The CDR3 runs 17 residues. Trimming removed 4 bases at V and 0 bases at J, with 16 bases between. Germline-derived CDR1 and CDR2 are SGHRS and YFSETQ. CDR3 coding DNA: TGCGCCAGCAGCCCTCGGGGGGGCCATACAACTAATGAAAAACTGTTTTTT. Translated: CASSPRGGHTTNEKLFF.

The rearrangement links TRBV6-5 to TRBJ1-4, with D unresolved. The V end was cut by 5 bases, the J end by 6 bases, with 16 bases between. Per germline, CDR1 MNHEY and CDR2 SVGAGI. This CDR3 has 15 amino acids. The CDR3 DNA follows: TGTGCCAGCAGTCGAAACGGCCTTCTAGATGAAAAACTGTTTTTT. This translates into CASSRNGLLDEKLFF.

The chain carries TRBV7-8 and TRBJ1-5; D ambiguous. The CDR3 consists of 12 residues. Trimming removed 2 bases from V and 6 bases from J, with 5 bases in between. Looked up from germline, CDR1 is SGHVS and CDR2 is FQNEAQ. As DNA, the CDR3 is TGTGCCAGCAGCTTACTCTTTCAGCCCCAGCATTTT. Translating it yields CASSLLFQPQHF.

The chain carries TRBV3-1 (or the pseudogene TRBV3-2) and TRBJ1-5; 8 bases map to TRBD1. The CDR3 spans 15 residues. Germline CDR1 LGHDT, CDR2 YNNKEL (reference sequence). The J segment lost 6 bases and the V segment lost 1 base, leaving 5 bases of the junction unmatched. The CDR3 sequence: CASSQGRGLIQPQHF. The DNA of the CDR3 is TGTGCCAGCAGCCAAGGCAGGGGGCTTATTCAGCCCCAGCATTTT.

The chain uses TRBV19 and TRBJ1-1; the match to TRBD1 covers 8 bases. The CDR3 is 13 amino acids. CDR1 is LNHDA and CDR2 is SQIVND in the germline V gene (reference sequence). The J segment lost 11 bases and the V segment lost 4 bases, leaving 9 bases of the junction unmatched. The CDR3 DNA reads TGTGCCAGTAGTACAGGACAGGGCCTCGGGGCTTTCTTT. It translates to CASSTGQGLGAFF.

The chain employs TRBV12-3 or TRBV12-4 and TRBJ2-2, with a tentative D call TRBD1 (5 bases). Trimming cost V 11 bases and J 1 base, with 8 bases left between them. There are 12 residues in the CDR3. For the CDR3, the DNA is TGTGCCGCCCAGGGGAACACCGGGGAGCTGTTTTTT. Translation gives CAAQGNTGELFF.

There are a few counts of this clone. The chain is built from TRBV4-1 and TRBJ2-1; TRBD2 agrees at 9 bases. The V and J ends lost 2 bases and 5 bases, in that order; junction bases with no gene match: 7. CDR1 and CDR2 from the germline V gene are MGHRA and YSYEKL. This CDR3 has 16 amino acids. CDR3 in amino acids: CASSQTRLAANNEQFF. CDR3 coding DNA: TGCGCCAGCAGCCAAACCCGACTAGCGGCGAACAATGAGCAGTTCTTC.

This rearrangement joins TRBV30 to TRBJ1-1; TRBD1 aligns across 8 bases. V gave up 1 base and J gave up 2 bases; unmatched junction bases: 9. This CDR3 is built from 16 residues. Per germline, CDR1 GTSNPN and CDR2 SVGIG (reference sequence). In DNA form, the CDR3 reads TGTGCCTGGAGTGCCCCGACAGGGGCCCGAAACACTGAAGCTTTCTTT. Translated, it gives CAWSAPTGARNTEAFF.

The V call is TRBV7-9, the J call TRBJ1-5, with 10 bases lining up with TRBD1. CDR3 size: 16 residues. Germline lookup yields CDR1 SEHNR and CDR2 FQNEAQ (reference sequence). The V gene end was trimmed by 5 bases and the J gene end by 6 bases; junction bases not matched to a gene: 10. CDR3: CASSPSEDRGVQPQHF. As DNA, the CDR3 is TGTGCCAGCAGCCCTTCGGAGGACAGGGGGGTTCAGCCCCAGCATTTT.